The entry below describes one T cell receptor (beta chain). Antigen: not known. The data are from a study of shared clonotypes between healthy human individuals. Whole-study findings and limits: In the sorted subsets, rarefaction showed sequencing was incomplete despite large depth. With a handful of donors compared, approximately 5% of naive CD4 clonotypes were shared. A small donor pool kept down the genetic and exposure-history diversity that was represented. Estimated clonotype richness was generally higher in naive than memory subsets.

Trimming took off 5 bases at V and 6 bases at J, with 15 bases between the two ends. The germline CDR1 and CDR2 sequences are SQVTM and ANQGSEA. CDR3 length equals 13 residues. Profiling relied on immunoSEQ multiplex PCR, and the TCRdb table lists in-frame clones only, not all of them. This sample has a few million clones, with approximately 93% found just once. Sequenced: naive CD4+ T cells from PBMCs. The sample's subset: CD45RA+ positively selected. The TCR originated in a man aged 18-30 years in good health. Some clones in this sample may be carry-over from other donors' samples. The rearrangement links TRBV29-1 to TRBJ2-3; D might be TRBD1 (6 bases). The CDR3: CSVFKGDGDTQYF. The CDR3 DNA reads as TGCAGCGTTTTTAAGGGGGATGGGGATACGCAGTATTTT.